The 10 T cell receptor beta chains in this list originate from one sample, sequenced in a study of neurological immune-mediated disorders. TCRdb reprocessed the 5' RACE reads with MiXCR, giving one entry per CDR3 protein. Of about 26,000 distinct CDR3 sequences in the sample, around 3.2% were seen once. The specimen was PBMCs. Receptors originate from a woman under 40 with multiple sclerosis.

This clonotype showed up many times. The V gene is TRBV18, the J gene TRBJ2-6; TRBD1 agrees at 7 bases. The V and J ends lost 3 bases and 3 bases, in that order; junction bases with no gene match: 2. The germline gives CDR1 KGHSH, CDR2 LQKENI. The length of the CDR3 is 15 residues. In DNA form, the CDR3 reads TGTGCCAGCTCACCGACAGGGAATGGGGCCAACGTCCTGACTTTC. It yields the protein CASSPTGNGANVLTF.

This clonotype appeared many times. This chain links TRBV27 with TRBJ1-5, with TRBD1 matching 10 bases. This CDR3 has 17 residues. CDR1 is MNHEY and CDR2 is SMNVEV in the germline V gene (reference sequence). Germline trimming cut 2 bases from V and 2 bases from J; bases unmatched to any gene: 6. CDR3 residues: CASSLEGTGVGNQPQHF. The CDR3 DNA reads as TGTGCCAGCAGTTTAGAGGGGACAGGGGTAGGCAATCAGCCCCAGCATTTT.

This clonotype rates as medium-sized. The V gene is TRBV6-5, the J gene TRBJ2-3; TRBD1 is a possible D gene (6 bases). This CDR3 is 14 amino acids long. The V gene's germline CDR1 is MNHEY and CDR2 SVGAGI. V was cut by 0 bases and J by 6 bases, with 10 bases left in between. CDR3: CASSYSLGADTQYF. In nucleotides, the CDR3 is TGTGCCAGCAGTTACTCCCTGGGGGCGGATACGCAGTATTTT.

This clonotype rates as medium-sized. The chain recombines TRBV27 with TRBJ2-7, with D possibly being TRBD2 (6 bases). The ends were cut back, 5 bases at V and 2 bases at J, with 19 bases in the middle. CDR1 and CDR2 from the germline V gene are MNHEY and SMNVEV (reference sequence). This CDR3 spans 16 amino acids. The DNA for the CDR3 is TGTGCCAGCAGTCCGCCCGGGCTAGCGTCTCCCTACGAGCAGTACTTC. This gives the protein CASSPPGLASPYEQYF.

This clonotype was observed many times. The chain is built from TRBV7-2 and TRBJ1-5; D is ambiguous. Germline V gene data show CDR1 as SGHTA and CDR2 as FQGNSA. Trimming pared 5 bases from V and 5 bases from J, leaving 10 bases between. The length of the CDR3 is 13 residues. The CDR3 DNA reads as TGTGCCAGCAGCCTAAGAGGGTATCAGCCCCAGCATTTT. This translates into CASSLRGYQPQHF.

This clonotype was recorded many times. The V and J genes are TRBV5-1 and TRBJ2-7; 8 nucleotides line up with TRBD1. The V gene end was trimmed by 4 bases and the J gene end by 4 bases; junction bases not matched to a gene: 7. The CDR3 is 14 residues long. Germline CDR1 and CDR2: SGHRS and YFSETQ. The CDR3 coding sequence is TGCGCCAGCAGCCTGGGACAGGTCAGTTACGAGCAGTACTTC. It codes for CASSLGQVSYEQYF.

This clonotype came up many times. This sequence joins TRBV5-1 and TRBJ1-4; TRBD1 might be the D (6 bases). Between the trimmed V and J ends, which lost 3 bases and 8 bases, there was a span of 17 bases. This CDR3 has 15 residues. The germline CDR1 and CDR2 sequences are SGHRS and YFSETQ. The CDR3 reads CASSWETGPGEKLFF. Written as DNA, the CDR3 is TGCGCCAGCAGCTGGGAGACAGGTCCAGGGGAAAAACTGTTTTTT.

This clonotype was observed at least ten times. The chain couples TRBV12-3 or TRBV12-4 to TRBJ2-3; D unclear. The V end was cut by 7 bases, the J end by 0 bases, with 8 bases between. The CDR3 contains 13 residues. CDR3 nucleotide sequence: TGTGCCAGCAAAAAGGGTAGCACAGATACGCAGTATTTT. Translating gives CASKKGSTDTQYF.

Relative to its sample, this clonotype is medium-sized (0.01 to 0.1%). This chain joins TRBV20-1 and TRBJ1-3; D is ambiguous. Trimming took off 3 bases at V and 3 bases at J, with 12 bases between the two ends. This CDR3 has 14 residues. The germline V gene encodes CDR1 DFQATT and CDR2 SNEGSKA (reference sequence). The CDR3 nucleotides read TGCAGTGCTAGTACGCCCGGGAGTGGAAACACCATATATTTT. Translating it yields CSASTPGSGNTIYF.

This clonotype came up many times. V is TRBV7-2 and J is TRBJ2-5; D unresolved. Germline loops: CDR1 SGHTA, CDR2 FQGNSA. V lost 1 base and J 5 bases, leaving 14 bases between the germline ends. CDR3 length equals 15 residues. CDR3 amino acids: CASSLGRGLVETQYF. The CDR3 DNA reads TGTGCCAGCAGCTTAGGGCGTGGGCTAGTCGAGACCCAGTACTTC.